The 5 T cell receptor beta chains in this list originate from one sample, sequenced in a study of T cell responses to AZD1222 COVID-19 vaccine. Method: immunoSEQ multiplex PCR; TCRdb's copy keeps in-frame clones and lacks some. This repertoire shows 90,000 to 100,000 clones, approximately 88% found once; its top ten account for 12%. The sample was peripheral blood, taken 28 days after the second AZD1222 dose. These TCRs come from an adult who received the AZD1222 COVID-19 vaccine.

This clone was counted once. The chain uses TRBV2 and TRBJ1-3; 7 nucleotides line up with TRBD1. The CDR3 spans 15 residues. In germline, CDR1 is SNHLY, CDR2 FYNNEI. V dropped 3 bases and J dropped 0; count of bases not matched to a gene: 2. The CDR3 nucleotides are TGTGCCAGCAGTGAGGGACAGTTCTCTGGAAACACCATATATTTT. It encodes CASSEGQFSGNTIYF.

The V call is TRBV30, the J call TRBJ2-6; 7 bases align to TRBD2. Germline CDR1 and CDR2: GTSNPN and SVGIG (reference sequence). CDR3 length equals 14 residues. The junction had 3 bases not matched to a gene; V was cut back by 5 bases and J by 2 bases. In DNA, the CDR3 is TGTGCCTGGGCCCGGGAGGCTGGGGCCAACGTCCTGACTTTC. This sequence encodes CAWAREAGANVLTF.

CDR3 protein: CASSLASGNTEAFF. DNA of the CDR3: TGTGCCAGCAGCTTAGCCTCCGGCAACACTGAAGCTTTCTTT. The chain carries TRBV7-9 and TRBJ1-1; D ambiguous. Per the germline V gene, CDR1 is SEHNR and CDR2 is FQNEAQ (reference sequence). The V and J ends lost 0 bases and 2 bases respectively, with 7 bases between them. This CDR3 spans 14 amino acids.

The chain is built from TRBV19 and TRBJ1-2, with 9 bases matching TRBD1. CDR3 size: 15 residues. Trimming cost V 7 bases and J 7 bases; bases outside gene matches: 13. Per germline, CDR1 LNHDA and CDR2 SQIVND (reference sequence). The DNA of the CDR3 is TGTGCCAGTATTGCCCCCGGGACAGGGCAAGGTGGCTACACCTTC. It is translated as CASIAPGTGQGGYTF.

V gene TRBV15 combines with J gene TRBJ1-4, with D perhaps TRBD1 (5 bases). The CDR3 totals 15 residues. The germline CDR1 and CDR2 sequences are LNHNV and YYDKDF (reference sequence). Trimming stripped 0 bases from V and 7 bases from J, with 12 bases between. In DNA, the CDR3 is TGTGCCACCAGCAGAGATAATAGGGGTACTGAAAAACTGTTTTTT. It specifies CATSRDNRGTEKLFF.